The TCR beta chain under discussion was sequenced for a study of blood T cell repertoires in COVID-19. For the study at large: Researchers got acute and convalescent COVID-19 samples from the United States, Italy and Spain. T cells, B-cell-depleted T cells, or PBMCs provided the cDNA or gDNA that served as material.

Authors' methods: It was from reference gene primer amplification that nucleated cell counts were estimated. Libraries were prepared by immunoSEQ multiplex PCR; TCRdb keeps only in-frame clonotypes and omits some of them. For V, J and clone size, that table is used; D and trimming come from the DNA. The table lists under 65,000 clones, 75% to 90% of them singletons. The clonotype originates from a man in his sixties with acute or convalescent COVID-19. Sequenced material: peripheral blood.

In DNA form, the CDR3 reads TGTGCCAGCAGTTTATCGGTCCTACCTCCTTCCTACGAGCAGTACTTC. Translating it yields CASSLSVLPPSYEQYF. The gene calls are TRBV27 and TRBJ2-7, with D unclear. Per germline, CDR1 MNHEY and CDR2 SMNVEV (reference sequence). The CDR3 totals 16 residues. V lost 0 bases, J lost 1 base, and 13 bases lay in between.